This TCR beta chain appears in the sequencing data of a study of T cells in Graves' hyperthyroidism and ophthalmopathy. RNA transcripts were the template for amplifying TCR beta CDR3 regions. The study used the HTBI primer set for a first-round RT-PCR of the TCR CDR3. TCRdb called the multiplex PCR reads again in MiXCR, with one record for every CDR3 protein. The table includes approximately 700,000 distinct CDR3 sequences, about 15% detected once. Study findings and constraints: Peripheral blood also featured most of the thyroid clonotypes expanded above 0.001.

The J segment lost 0 bases and the V segment lost 4 bases, leaving 6 bases of the junction unmatched. The CDR3 spans 16 residues. From germline, CDR1 is MGHRA and CDR2 YSYEKL. In regard to this clonotype: Its antigen remains unknown.

This TCR derives from a man younger than 35 with Graves' hyperthyroidism. Sequenced input: blood. The V gene is TRBV4-1, the J gene TRBJ2-7; TRBD2 agrees at 10 bases. In nucleotides, the CDR3 is TGCGCCAGCAGCCCAGGTAGCGGGAGGTTCTCCTACGAGCAGTACTTC. Protein product: CASSPGSGRFSYEQYF.